This T cell receptor (beta chain) was captured by sequencing in a study of T cell repertoires in cytomegalovirus infection. Across the whole study: Indications of both CMV infection and matching HLA type were provided by public TCR beta signatures. Regarding the study as a whole: The study found HLA-C-restricted CMV-specific TCR beta clonotypes dominating the ex vivo response.

This clonotype was counted only a few times. Antigen specificity is unknown. CDR1 is SEHNR, CDR2 FQNEAQ, per germline (reference sequence). With 5 bases removed from V and 5 bases from J, the gap between germline ends came to 18 bases. The CDR3 contains 15 residues. From the reads, TCRdb called clonotypes with MiXCR, one entry per CDR3 protein. The repertoire includes about 360,000 distinct CDR3 sequences, roughly 34% of them detected once, and roughly 14% sits in the top ten. The V and J genes are TRBV7-9 and TRBJ1-2; possible D gene TRBD1, 5 bases. The starting material was cultured PBMCs, obtained from culture after CMV antigen stimulation. The receptor was derived from a human donor in good health (CMV status not recorded). Some clones in this sample may be carry-over from other donors' samples. This chain's CDR3 is CASSPGTSTLYGYTF. The DNA for the CDR3 is TGTGCCAGCAGCCCCGGGACGAGTACCCTTTATGGCTACACCTTC.